This TCR beta chain was identified in a study of T cells in Graves' hyperthyroidism and ophthalmopathy. The TCR beta CDR3 regions underwent amplification using RNA transcripts as the source. In the first-round RT-PCR of the TCR CDR3, the HTBI primer set was used. TCRdb redid the calling of the multiplex PCR reads with MiXCR, one entry per CDR3 protein. The sample includes some 510,000 distinct CDR3 sequences, roughly 20% of them seen just once. Subjects aged 18 to 65 presented with newly diagnosed hyperthyroidism of less than 2 months' duration. V lost 4 bases, J lost 1 base, and 22 bases lay in between. The CDR3 has 19 amino acids. Germline lookup yields CDR1 MDHEN and CDR2 SYDVKM.

What was sequenced was blood. This TCR derives from a man aged 18 to 30 with Graves' hyperthyroidism. The rearrangement links TRBV28 to TRBJ2-2, with D possibly being TRBD2 (6 bases). CDR3 nucleotide sequence: TGTGCCAGCAGTTCTTGGGAGGTGGGTGCTAGCCGGAACACCGGGGAGCTGTTTTTT. It specifies CASSSWEVGASRNTGELFF.